Shown below are 6 T cell receptor beta chains from a single sample sequenced in a study of shared clonotypes between healthy human individuals. It was CD45RO-negative cells, positively selected for CCR7, that made up naive CD8 cells, with terminally differentiated effector memory CD45RA+ cells excluded. The protocol was immunoSEQ multiplex PCR, while the TCRdb copy is restricted to in-frame clones and leaves out a portion. The table lists around 600,000 clones, roughly 95% of them singletons. What was sequenced was naive CD8+ T cells sorted from blood. The source is a woman younger than 45 in good health.

This clone was recorded only once. The genes are TRBV9 and TRBJ1-1, with 12 bases lining up with TRBD1. V dropped 4 bases and J dropped 2; count of bases not matched to a gene: 6. From germline, CDR1 is SGDLS and CDR2 YYNGEE. The CDR3 contains 16 residues. This CDR3 reads CASSTPGTGGNTEAFF. The CDR3 DNA follows: TGTGCCAGCAGCACTCCCGGGACAGGGGGCAACACTGAAGCTTTCTTT.

The J gene is TRBJ2-1, the V gene TRBV2; no firm D call. The germline CDR1 and CDR2 sequences are SNHLY and FYNNEI. The CDR3 is 16 amino acids. With 5 bases removed from V and 7 bases from J, the gap between germline ends came to 21 bases. The CDR3 DNA sequence: TGTGCCAGCAGTAATACCGGGCCACCCATGGGGAATGAGCAGTTCTTC. It encodes CASSNTGPPMGNEQFF.

The rearrangement uses TRBV19 and TRBJ2-1; 8 bases agree with TRBD2. V lost 7 bases and J lost 6; bases outside the gene matches: 14. The CDR3 consists of 16 residues. CDR1 is LNHDA and CDR2 is SQIVND in the germline V gene (reference sequence). CDR3 sequence (DNA): TGTGCCAGTACCCTACTAGCGGACTACGATACCAATGAGCAGTTCTTC. This codes for CASTLLADYDTNEQFF.

CDR3 nucleotides: TGTGCCTGGACATCAGGGACTGAAGCTTTCTTT. Translating gives CAWTSGTEAFF. The V call is TRBV30, the J call TRBJ1-1, with D tentatively TRBD1 (5 bases). The CDR3 sequence is 11 residues long. V lost 4 bases, J lost 5 bases, and 8 bases lay in between. Germline loops: CDR1 GTSNPN, CDR2 SVGIG (reference sequence).

This chain joins TRBV27 and TRBJ2-7; 9 bases line up with TRBD1. The CDR3 loop spans 16 amino acids. J was trimmed by 0 bases and V by 5 bases; bases with no gene match: 8. Germline V gene sequence: CDR1 MNHEY, CDR2 SMNVEV (reference sequence). The DNA for the CDR3 is TGTGCCAGCAGTCTTTTCGGACAGGGGAGCTCCTACGAGCAGTACTTC. Amino acids: CASSLFGQGSSYEQYF.

This clone was picked up one time. The gene calls are TRBV28 and TRBJ2-7; 9 nucleotides line up with TRBD1. CDR3 length: 14 amino acids. The junction had 6 bases not matched to a gene; V was cut back by 5 bases and J by 4 bases. CDR1 and CDR2 from the germline V gene are MDHEN and SYDVKM. This CDR3 reads CASSQDRGYYEQYF. The CDR3 nucleotides read TGTGCCAGCAGTCAGGACAGGGGATATTACGAGCAGTACTTC.